This TCR beta chain was recovered during a study of cytomegalovirus exposure and HLA in healthy donors. With respect to this clone: What it binds is not known.

The PCR contained 60 Vbeta and 13 Jbeta primers. The assay was immunoSEQ multiplex PCR, and TCRdb's table has in-frame clones only and misses some. Seen here are about 130,000 clones, around 74% observed once, and the top ten hold 3.5% to 5%. Trimming took 0 bases from V and 8 from J; bases not matched to a gene: 7. Germline values: CDR1 MNHEY, CDR2 SVGAGI. The CDR3 contains 15 residues. The study's findings and limits: Donors belonging to an Asian-associated ancestry cluster reportedly showed fewer N-insertions in productive TCRs than the approximately 670-donor mean, according to what a later analysis found. In an earlier analysis, in under 700 donors, most V segments appeared productive either ~87% or ~30% of the time. Cytomegalovirus association was listed for approximately 160 TCR beta chains.

The V and J genes are TRBV6-5 and TRBJ2-1; 7 positions match TRBD2. This receptor was identified in a man in his late teens or twenties in good health and CMV-seropositive. Source material: PBMCs. CDR3 in amino acids: CASSYSLAGVYEQFF. For the CDR3, the DNA is TGTGCCAGCAGTTACTCACTTGCGGGGGTATATGAGCAGTTCTTC.